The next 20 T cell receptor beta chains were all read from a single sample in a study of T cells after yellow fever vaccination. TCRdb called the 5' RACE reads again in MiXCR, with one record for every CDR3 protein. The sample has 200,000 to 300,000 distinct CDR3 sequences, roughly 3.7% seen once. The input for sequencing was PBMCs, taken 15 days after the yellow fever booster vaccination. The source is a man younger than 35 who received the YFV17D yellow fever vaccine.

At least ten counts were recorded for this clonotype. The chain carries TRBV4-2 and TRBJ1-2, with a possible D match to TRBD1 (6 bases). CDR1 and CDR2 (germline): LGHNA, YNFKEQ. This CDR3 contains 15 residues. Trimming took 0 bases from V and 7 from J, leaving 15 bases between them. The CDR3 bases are TGTGCCAGCAGCCAAGACCCCGGTGGGGGCGGTGGCTACACCTTC. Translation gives CASSQDPGGGGGYTF.

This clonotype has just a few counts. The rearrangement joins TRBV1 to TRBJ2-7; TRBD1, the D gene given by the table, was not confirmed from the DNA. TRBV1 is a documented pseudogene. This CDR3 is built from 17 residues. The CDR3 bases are TGCACCAGCAGCCAACACTGGGGCAGGGTCATTAGGTACGAGCAGTACGTC. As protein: CTSSQHWGRVIRYEQYV.

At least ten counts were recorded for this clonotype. For the CDR3, the DNA is TGTGCCATCAGTGACGTTAAGGCCTACGAGCAGTACTTC. Protein: CAISDVKAYEQYF. The chain has TRBV10-3 and TRBJ2-7; D remains unclear. The V end was cut by 3 bases, the J end by 2 bases, with 8 bases between. This CDR3 spans 13 amino acids. Germline CDR1 is ENHRY and CDR2 is SYGVKD.

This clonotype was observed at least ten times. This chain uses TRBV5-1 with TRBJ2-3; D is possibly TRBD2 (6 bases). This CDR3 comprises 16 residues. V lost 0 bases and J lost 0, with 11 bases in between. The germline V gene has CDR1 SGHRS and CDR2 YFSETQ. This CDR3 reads CASSLEAGGSTDTQYF. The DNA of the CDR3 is TGCGCCAGCAGCTTGGAAGCGGGCGGGAGCACAGATACGCAGTATTTT.

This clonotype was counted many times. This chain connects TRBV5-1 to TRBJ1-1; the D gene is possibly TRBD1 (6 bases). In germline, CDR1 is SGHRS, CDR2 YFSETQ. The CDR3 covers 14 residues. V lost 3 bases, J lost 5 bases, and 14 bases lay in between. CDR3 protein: CASSSQGYRTEAFF. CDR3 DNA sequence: TGCGCCAGCAGCTCACAGGGTTATCGGACTGAAGCTTTCTTT.

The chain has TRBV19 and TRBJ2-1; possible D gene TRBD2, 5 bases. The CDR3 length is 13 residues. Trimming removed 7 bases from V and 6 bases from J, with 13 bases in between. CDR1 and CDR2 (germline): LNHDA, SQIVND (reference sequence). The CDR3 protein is CASTTYGVNEQFF. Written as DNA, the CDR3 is TGTGCCAGTACCACATACGGGGTCAATGAGCAGTTCTTC. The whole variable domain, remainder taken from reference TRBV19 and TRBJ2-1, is DGGITQSPKYLFRKEGQNVTLSCEQNLNHDAMYWYRQDPGQGLRLIYYSQIVNDFQKGDIAEGYSVSREKKESFPLTVTSAQKNPTAFYLCASTTYGVNEQFFGPGTRLTVL.

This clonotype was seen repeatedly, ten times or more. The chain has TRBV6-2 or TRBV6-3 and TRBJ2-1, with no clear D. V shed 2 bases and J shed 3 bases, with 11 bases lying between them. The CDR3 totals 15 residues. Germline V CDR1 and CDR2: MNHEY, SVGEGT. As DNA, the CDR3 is TGTGCCAGCAGTTACCGTAGTGTGGGCTACAATGAGCAGTTCTTC. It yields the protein CASSYRSVGYNEQFF.

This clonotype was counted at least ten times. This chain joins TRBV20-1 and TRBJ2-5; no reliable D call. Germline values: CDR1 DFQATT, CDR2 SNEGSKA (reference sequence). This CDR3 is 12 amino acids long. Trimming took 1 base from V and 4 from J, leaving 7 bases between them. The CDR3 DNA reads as TGCAGTGCTAGAGTGGGCGGAGAGACCCAGTACTTC. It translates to CSARVGGETQYF.

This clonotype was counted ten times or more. CDR3 residues: CSAPKGGQGRYNQPQHF. In DNA form, the CDR3 reads TGCAGTGCTCCGAAGGGGGGACAGGGGCGTTACAATCAGCCCCAGCATTTT. This chain uses TRBV20-1 with TRBJ1-5, with 10 bases that match TRBD1. The CDR3 spans 17 residues. CDR1 is DFQATT, CDR2 SNEGSKA, per germline (reference sequence). Unmatched junction bases numbered 13, after V lost 5 bases and J lost 3 bases.

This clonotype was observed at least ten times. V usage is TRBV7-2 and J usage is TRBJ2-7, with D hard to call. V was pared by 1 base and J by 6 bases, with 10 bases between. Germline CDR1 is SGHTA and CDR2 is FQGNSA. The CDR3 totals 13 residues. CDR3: CASSLDRASEQYV. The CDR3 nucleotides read TGTGCCAGCAGCTTAGATAGAGCATCCGAGCAGTACGTC.

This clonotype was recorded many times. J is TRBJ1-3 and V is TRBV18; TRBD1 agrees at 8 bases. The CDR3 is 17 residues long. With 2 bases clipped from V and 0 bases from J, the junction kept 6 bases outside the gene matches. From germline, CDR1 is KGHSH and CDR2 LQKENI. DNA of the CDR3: TGTGCCAGCTCACCAAAAAATGACAGGGGCTCTGGAAACACCATATATTTT. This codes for CASSPKNDRGSGNTIYF. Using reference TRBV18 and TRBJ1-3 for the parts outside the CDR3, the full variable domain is NAGVMQNPRHLVRRRGQEARLRCSPMKGHSHVYWYRQLPEEGLKFMVYLQKENIIDESGMPKERFSAEFPKEGPSILRIQQVVRGDSAAYFCASSPKNDRGSGNTIYFGEGSWLTVV.

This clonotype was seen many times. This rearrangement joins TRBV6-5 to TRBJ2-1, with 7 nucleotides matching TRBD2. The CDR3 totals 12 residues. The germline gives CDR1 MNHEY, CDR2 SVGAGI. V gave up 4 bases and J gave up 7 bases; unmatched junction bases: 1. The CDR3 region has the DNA TGTGCCAGCAGTTGGGGGGGGAATGAGCAGTTCTTC. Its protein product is CASSWGGNEQFF.

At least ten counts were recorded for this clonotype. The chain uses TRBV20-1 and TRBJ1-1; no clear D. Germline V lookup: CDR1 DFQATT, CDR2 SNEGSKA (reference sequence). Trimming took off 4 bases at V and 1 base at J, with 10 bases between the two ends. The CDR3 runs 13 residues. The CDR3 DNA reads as TGCAGTGCTACGGCAGGTCAGAACACTGAAGCTTTCTTT. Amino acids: CSATAGQNTEAFF.

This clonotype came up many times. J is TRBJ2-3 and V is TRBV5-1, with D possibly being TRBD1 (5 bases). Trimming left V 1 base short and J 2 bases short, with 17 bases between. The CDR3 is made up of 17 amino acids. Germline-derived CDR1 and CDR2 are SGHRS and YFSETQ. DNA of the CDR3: TGCGCCAGCAGCTTGAATGGACAAGTACCAGCCACAGATACGCAGTATTTT. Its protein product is CASSLNGQVPATDTQYF.

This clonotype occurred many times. CDR3 protein: CASRGTSLDTQYF. CDR3 bases: TGTGCCAGCAGGGGGACTAGCTTAGATACGCAGTATTTT. The chain links TRBV6-5 to TRBJ2-3; TRBD2 matches at 9 bases. Germline V lookup: CDR1 MNHEY, CDR2 SVGAGI. The CDR3 contains 13 residues. The trim removed 6 bases at V and 5 bases at J, leaving 3 bases unmatched.

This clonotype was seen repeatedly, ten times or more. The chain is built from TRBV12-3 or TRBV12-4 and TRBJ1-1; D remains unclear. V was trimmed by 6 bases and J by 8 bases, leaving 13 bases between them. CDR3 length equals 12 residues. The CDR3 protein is CASSREGGEAFF. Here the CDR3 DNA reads TGTGCCAGCAGCCGGGAGGGCGGCGAAGCTTTCTTT.

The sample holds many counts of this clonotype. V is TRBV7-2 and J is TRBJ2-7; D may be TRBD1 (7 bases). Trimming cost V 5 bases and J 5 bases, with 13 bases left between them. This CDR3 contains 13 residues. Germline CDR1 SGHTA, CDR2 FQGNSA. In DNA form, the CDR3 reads TGTGCCAGCAGCCCGACAGGGAGGAACGAGCAGTACTTC. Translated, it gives CASSPTGRNEQYF.

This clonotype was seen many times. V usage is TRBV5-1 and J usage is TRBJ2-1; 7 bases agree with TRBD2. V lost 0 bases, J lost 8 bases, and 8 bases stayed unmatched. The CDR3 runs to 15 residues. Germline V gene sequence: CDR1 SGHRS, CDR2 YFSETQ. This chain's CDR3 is CASSLVLGGIDEQFF. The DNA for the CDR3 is TGCGCCAGCAGCTTGGTTCTGGGGGGGATCGATGAGCAGTTCTTC.

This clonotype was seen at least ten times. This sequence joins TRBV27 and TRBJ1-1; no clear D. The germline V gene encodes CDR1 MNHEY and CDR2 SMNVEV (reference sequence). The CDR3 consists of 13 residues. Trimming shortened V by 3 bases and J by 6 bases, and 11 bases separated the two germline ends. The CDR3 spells CASSFRGRAEAFF. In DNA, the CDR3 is TGTGCCAGCAGTTTCCGGGGAAGGGCTGAAGCTTTCTTT.

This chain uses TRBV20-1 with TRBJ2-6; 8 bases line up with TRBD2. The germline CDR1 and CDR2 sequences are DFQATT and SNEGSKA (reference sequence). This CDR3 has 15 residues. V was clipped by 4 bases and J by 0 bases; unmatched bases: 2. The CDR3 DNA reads TGCAGTGCTACGGGGGGGGTCTCTGGGGCCAACGTCCTGACTTTC. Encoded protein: CSATGGVSGANVLTF.